The text below deals with one TCR beta chain. The antigen remains undetermined. CDR3 size: 14 residues. The trim removed 8 bases at V and 8 bases at J, leaving 12 bases unmatched. CDR1 and CDR2 from the germline V gene are MDHEN and SYDVKM. This sample stems from a study of long-term antiretroviral therapy in people with HIV. General observations from the study: Dominant in the repertoire at all time points were clones expanded before ART. Blood draws took place between about 2004 and 2017 and possibly involved older ART regimens. Post-ART, diversity grew, though it stayed under transplant donor control levels.

Version v3.0 of the immunoSEQ assay was performed at survey level. Assay used: immunoSEQ multiplex PCR; TCRdb lists only in-frame clones, some missing. This table has around 25,000 clones, roughly four fifths appearing once. The study used samples holding about 1-10 million cryopreserved PBMC before DNA extraction. The chain is built from TRBV28 and TRBJ1-2; 9 positions agree with TRBD1. The sequences come from unsorted PBMCs, collected 1.1 years before starting antiretroviral therapy. The source is a woman aged 25 to 39 with HIV. CDR3 bases: TGTGCCAGCCAAATGATAACAGGGGGCAGAGGCTACACCTTC. Its protein product is CASQMITGGRGYTF.